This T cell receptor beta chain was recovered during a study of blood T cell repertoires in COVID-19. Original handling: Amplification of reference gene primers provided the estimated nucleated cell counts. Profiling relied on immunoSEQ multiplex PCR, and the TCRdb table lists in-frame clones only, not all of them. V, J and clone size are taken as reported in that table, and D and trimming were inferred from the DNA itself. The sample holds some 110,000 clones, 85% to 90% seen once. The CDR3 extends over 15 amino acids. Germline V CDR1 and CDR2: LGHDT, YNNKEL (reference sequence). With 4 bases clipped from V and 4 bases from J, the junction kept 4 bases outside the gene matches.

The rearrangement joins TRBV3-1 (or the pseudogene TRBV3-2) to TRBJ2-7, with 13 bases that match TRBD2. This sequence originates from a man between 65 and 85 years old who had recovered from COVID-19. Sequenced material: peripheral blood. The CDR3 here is CASSPRTSGSYEQYF. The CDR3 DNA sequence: TGTGCCAGCAGCCCCAGGACTAGCGGGAGTTACGAGCAGTACTTC.